These 7 T cell receptor beta chains share one sample of origin, sequenced in a study of cytomegalovirus exposure and HLA in healthy donors. The PCR ran on 60 Vbeta and 13 Jbeta primers. This table comes from immunoSEQ multiplex PCR, and its TCRdb copy is limited to in-frame clones, with some not included. The repertoire consists of about 110,000 clones, with less than 80% occurring once and the leading ten covering roughly 3.9%. Specimen: PBMCs. The receptors derive from a man aged 55-75 years in good health and CMV-seronegative.

The chain recombines TRBV30 with TRBJ2-2; weak D call: TRBD2 (6 bases). Per the germline V gene, CDR1 is GTSNPN and CDR2 is SVGIG (reference sequence). Trimming cost V 5 bases and J 1 base, with 11 bases left between them. This CDR3 has 14 amino acids. The CDR3 loop reads CAWQGLLNTGELFF. The CDR3 nucleotides are TGTGCCTGGCAGGGACTCTTGAACACCGGGGAGCTGTTTTTT.

J is TRBJ2-5 and V is TRBV7-2, with D perhaps TRBD1 (5 bases). The germline gives CDR1 SGHTA, CDR2 FQGNSA. V shed 7 bases and J shed 0 bases, with 9 bases lying between them. The CDR3 covers 13 residues. The CDR3 is CASKDRNQETQYF. The CDR3 nucleotides are TGTGCCAGCAAAGACAGAAACCAAGAGACCCAGTACTTC.

V usage is TRBV5-4 and J usage is TRBJ1-2, with 7 bases aligning to TRBD1. There are 13 residues in the CDR3. With V trimmed by 4 bases and J by 7 bases, 7 bases remained unmatched. CDR1 and CDR2 from the germline V gene are SGHNT and YYREEE (reference sequence). This CDR3 reads CASSDIGGSGYTF. The CDR3 DNA is TGTGCCAGCAGCGATATAGGGGGCTCTGGCTACACCTTC.

CDR3 loop: CASLLTAGSPLHF. The CDR3 DNA reads TGTGCCAGCCTTCTCACGGCGGGTTCACCCCTCCACTTT. The chain carries TRBV6-1 and TRBJ1-6; D unclear. The CDR3 is 13 residues long. V was cut by 8 bases and J by 9 bases, with 14 bases left in between. Germline V CDR1 and CDR2: MNHNS, SASEGT.

The chain recombines TRBV29-1 with TRBJ2-1, with D possibly matching TRBD2 (6 bases). CDR3 size: 17 residues. V was trimmed by 7 bases and J by 3 bases, leaving 25 bases between them. Per germline, CDR1 SQVTM and CDR2 ANQGSEA. CDR3 nucleotides: TGCAGCGCGGAGGGTGCATCTGGGGGAGGAAGCTACAATGAGCAGTTCTTC. This gives the protein CSAEGASGGGSYNEQFF.

The chain combines TRBV14 with TRBJ2-5; D ambiguous. The CDR3 has 12 amino acids. Germline V gives CDR1 SGHDN, CDR2 FVKESK. V gave up 4 bases and J gave up 5 bases, with 8 bases separating them. The CDR3 sequence: CASSLTRETQYF. Here the CDR3 DNA reads TGTGCCAGCAGCCTGACTCGGGAGACCCAGTACTTC.

The chain joins TRBV6-1 to TRBJ2-3; TRBD2 might be the D (5 bases). There are 14 residues in the CDR3. The V gene lost 4 bases and the J gene lost 0 bases, with 8 bases spanning the gap. Germline CDR1 is MNHNS and CDR2 is SASEGT. CDR3 protein: CASSGSGSTDTQYF. The CDR3 nucleotides read TGTGCCAGCAGTGGGTCGGGGAGCACAGATACGCAGTATTTT.